The following is a TCR beta chain sequence with its context. Antigen unknown. In germline, CDR1 is SGHRS, CDR2 YFSETQ. The CDR3 totals 15 residues. The record originates from a study of monozygotic twins with inflammatory bowel disease. TCRdb reprocessed the 5' RACE reads and reports one entry per CDR3 protein, with no DNA. There are hundreds of thousands of distinct CDR3 sequences in the sample, with 5% to 6% held by the top ten. Investigators pulled total RNA out of whole blood and did not sort T cells. Study-level results: Support was lacking for any single strong IBD-associated signal or clonotype.

The sample was blood. The V gene is TRBV5-1, the J gene TRBJ2-2; TCRdb outputs TRBD1, but without DNA this stays unchecked. The TCR originated in a human donor with ulcerative colitis or Crohn's disease, or a healthy co-twin of an affected twin (not recorded which). The CDR3 protein is CASSYGQANTGELFF.